One and the same sample provided the 31 T cell receptor beta chains below, sequenced in a study of OX40 agonist ivuxolimab in advanced cancers. TCRdb's copy holds only in-frame clones and misses some; the assay was immunoSEQ multiplex PCR. The sample shows some 80,000 clones, roughly 92% of them seen only once. Specimen: CD4+ or CD8+ T cells sorted from blood, collected in a trial of the OX40 agonist ivuxolimab. The receptors originated from an adult with an advanced solid tumor such as melanoma, head and neck, liver or kidney cancer.

This rearrangement joins TRBV19 to TRBJ2-2; a possible D gene is TRBD1 (5 bases). The CDR3 contains 14 residues. V lost 5 bases to trimming and J lost 0 bases, with 7 bases between them. CDR1 is LNHDA, CDR2 SQIVND, per germline (reference sequence). CDR3 amino acids: CASSLTANTGELFF. DNA of the CDR3: TGTGCCAGTAGTCTGACAGCGAACACCGGGGAGCTGTTTTTT. The whole variable domain, remainder taken from reference TRBV19 and TRBJ2-2, is DGGITQSPKYLFRKEGQNVTLSCEQNLNHDAMYWYRQDPGQGLRLIYYSQIVNDFQKGDIAEGYSVSREKKESFPLTVTSAQKNPTAFYLCASSLTANTGELFFGEGSRLTVL.

This clone was observed a few times. The chain has TRBV6-5 and TRBJ1-4; weak D call: TRBD1 (6 bases). The CDR3 loop spans 15 amino acids. V lost 5 bases and J lost 8, with 18 bases in between. Germline lookup yields CDR1 MNHEY and CDR2 SVGAGI. CDR3 amino acids: CASSPRGAAPEKLFF. CDR3 DNA: TGTGCCAGCAGTCCTCGGGGGGCTGCCCCCGAAAAACTGTTTTTT.

The genes are TRBV6-6 and TRBJ2-7; 10 nucleotides match TRBD2. J gave up 3 bases and V 6 bases, and 8 bases lay outside the gene matches. This CDR3 has 15 residues. Germline loops: CDR1 MNHNY, CDR2 SVGAGI (reference sequence). CDR3 sequence reads: CASRKAGGPDYEQYF. DNA of the CDR3: TGTGCCAGCAGAAAAGCGGGGGGGCCAGACTACGAGCAGTACTTC.

The chain carries TRBV5-6 and TRBJ2-1; the match to TRBD2 covers 13 bases. V was clipped by 2 bases and J by 0 bases; unmatched bases: 5. The CDR3 spans 18 residues. Germline-derived CDR1 and CDR2 are SGHDT and YYEEEE. The CDR3 nucleotides are TGTGCCAGCAGCTTCTGGACTAGCGGGGGCCTCTCCTACAATGAGCAGTTCTTC. Its translation: CASSFWTSGGLSYNEQFF.

The chain employs TRBV6-1 and TRBJ2-1, with unresolved D. Trimming pared 2 bases from V and 4 bases from J, leaving 9 bases between. The CDR3 is 14 amino acids. In germline, CDR1 is MNHNS, CDR2 SASEGT. The CDR3 nucleotides are TGTGCCAGCAGTGAACGTAGGCAGTACAATGAGCAGTTCTTC. Its protein product is CASSERRQYNEQFF.

This chain connects TRBV5-4 to TRBJ1-2; D remains unclear. Germline CDR1 is SGHNT and CDR2 is YYREEE (reference sequence). This CDR3 spans 15 amino acids. Trimming removed 1 base from V and 1 base from J, with 11 bases in between. The CDR3 nucleotides are TGTGCCAGCAGCTTGTCAACAGCGAGTAACTATGGCTACACCTTC. The encoded protein is CASSLSTASNYGYTF.

V usage is TRBV30 and J usage is TRBJ1-1, with a tentative D call TRBD1 (5 bases). CDR3 length: 15 residues. In germline, CDR1 is GTSNPN, CDR2 SVGIG (reference sequence). The V end was cut by 3 bases, the J end by 3 bases, with 17 bases between. The CDR3 bases are TGTGCCTGGAGAGTGGCAGGGATTAATGACACTGAAGCTTTCTTT. Encoded protein: CAWRVAGINDTEAFF.

The chain couples TRBV25-1 to TRBJ2-2; D is unresolved. The germline gives CDR1 MGHDK, CDR2 SYGVNS. V lost 2 bases, J lost 5 bases, and 9 bases lay in between. The CDR3 is 14 residues long. CDR3 loop: CASSEDRLTGELFF. The CDR3 DNA reads TGTGCCAGCAGTGAAGACCGCCTTACCGGGGAGCTGTTTTTT.

The V gene is TRBV19, the J gene TRBJ1-2, with D possibly being TRBD1 (5 bases). The CDR3 covers 17 residues. Trimming removed 6 bases from V and 0 bases from J, with 20 bases in between. In germline, CDR1 is LNHDA, CDR2 SQIVND (reference sequence). The CDR3 protein is CASSDDSLEGSNYGYTF. In nucleotides, the CDR3 is TGTGCCAGTAGCGATGACAGTCTCGAGGGTTCTAACTATGGCTACACCTTC.

The chain recombines TRBV5-1 with TRBJ2-5, with a tentative D call TRBD1 (6 bases). The better agreement between TRBJ2-7 and the DNA end casts doubt on the J call. Per the germline V gene, CDR1 is SGHRS and CDR2 is YFSETQ. The CDR3 runs 14 residues. The CDR3 here is CASSGNTSGVEQYF. The CDR3 region has the DNA TGCGCCAGCAGCGGTAATACCTCAGGGGTCGAGCAGTACTTC.

This chain uses TRBV11-3 with TRBJ2-5, with D possibly being TRBD1 or TRBD2 (5 bases each). In germline, CDR1 is SGHNT, CDR2 YENEEA. Trimming left V 11 bases short and J 5 bases short, with 18 bases between. The CDR3 is made up of 13 amino acids. CDR3 DNA: TGTGCCTCCGGTGGGGGTCGTTCGGAGACCCAGTACTTC. It yields the protein CASGGGRSETQYF. Full variable domain (rest looked up from reference TRBV11-3 and TRBJ2-5): EAGVVQSPRYKIIEKKQPVAFWCNPISGHNTLYWYLQNLGQGPELLIRYENEEAVDDSQLPKDRFSAERLKGVDSTLKIQPAELGDSAVYLCASGGGRSETQYFGPGTRLLVL.

This rearrangement joins TRBV5-6 to TRBJ2-2, with 7 positions matching TRBD2. J was trimmed by 2 bases and V by 5 bases; bases with no gene match: 12. The CDR3 covers 17 residues. Germline V lookup: CDR1 SGHDT, CDR2 YYEEEE. CDR3 loop: CASSPVRAGDNTGELFF. The CDR3 DNA is TGTGCCAGCAGTCCCGTCCGGGCGGGAGACAACACCGGGGAGCTGTTTTTT.

The chain couples TRBV9 to TRBJ2-7; 11 nucleotides agree with TRBD1. Germline V gives CDR1 SGDLS, CDR2 YYNGEE. The CDR3 is 16 residues long. Unmatched junction bases numbered 2, after V lost 0 bases and J lost 0 bases. CDR3 amino acids: CASSVGDRGSSYEQYF. In DNA form, the CDR3 reads TGTGCCAGCAGCGTAGGGGACAGGGGGTCCTCCTACGAGCAGTACTTC.

The chain joins TRBV5-4 to TRBJ2-7, with D possibly matching TRBD2 (6 bases). V lost 2 bases and J 2 bases, leaving 14 bases between the germline ends. Germline V gene sequence: CDR1 SGHNT, CDR2 YYREEE (reference sequence). The CDR3 length is 15 residues. The CDR3 protein is CASSLGGDLTYEQYF. The CDR3 nucleotides read TGTGCCAGCAGCTTAGGAGGGGATCTTACCTACGAGCAGTACTTC.

Only one count was recorded for this clone. The rearrangement uses TRBV5-5 and TRBJ2-2; maybe TRBD2 (5 bases). The V gene lost 2 bases and the J gene lost 6 bases, with 11 bases spanning the gap. The CDR3 loop spans 14 amino acids. Germline-derived CDR1 and CDR2 are SGHKS and YYEKEE (reference sequence). Here the CDR3 reads CASSFHGESGELFF. The DNA for the CDR3 is TGTGCCAGCAGCTTTCACGGGGAGTCCGGGGAGCTGTTTTTT.

This clone appeared once. The chain links TRBV27 to TRBJ1-1; TRBD1 agrees at 7 bases. The CDR3 sequence is 15 residues long. J was trimmed by 2 bases and V by 6 bases; bases with no gene match: 9. CDR1 is MNHEY and CDR2 is SMNVEV in the germline V gene (reference sequence). The CDR3: CASRLPGGENTEAFF. The DNA of the CDR3 is TGTGCCAGCAGACTACCAGGGGGGGAAAACACTGAAGCTTTCTTT.

This sequence joins TRBV27 and TRBJ2-7, with 8 bases matching TRBD2. The CDR3 covers 14 residues. J gave up 2 bases and V 7 bases, and 7 bases lay outside the gene matches. Germline V lookup: CDR1 MNHEY, CDR2 SMNVEV (reference sequence). The CDR3 loop is CASKTGGGTYEQYF. The CDR3 nucleotides are TGTGCCAGCAAAACGGGAGGGGGGACCTACGAGCAGTACTTC.

The genes are TRBV7-9 and TRBJ2-5; possible D gene TRBD2, 6 bases. This CDR3 has 16 amino acids. Germline lookup yields CDR1 SEHNR and CDR2 FQNEAQ (reference sequence). V was trimmed by 0 bases and J by 7 bases, leaving 18 bases between them. In nucleotides, the CDR3 is TGTGCCAGCAGCTTAGCGCGGTCCACGGACGGGGGGACCCAGTACTTC. Protein sequence: CASSLARSTDGGTQYF. The full variable domain, in which reference TRBV7-9 and TRBJ2-5 provide the parts outside the CDR3, is DTGVSQNPRHKITKRGQNVTFRCDPISEHNRLYWYRQTLGQGPEFLTYFQNEAQLEKSRLLSDRFSAERPKGSFSTLEIQRTEQGDSAMYLCASSLARSTDGGTQYFGPGTRLLVL.

This clone was found once. The chain is built from TRBV10-3 and TRBJ2-5; D is perhaps TRBD2 (6 bases). CDR1 is ENHRY and CDR2 is SYGVKD in the germline V gene. V lost 2 bases and J 5 bases, leaving 12 bases between the germline ends. This CDR3 spans 14 amino acids. The CDR3 loop reads CAISEVSGGETQYF. The CDR3 DNA reads as TGTGCCATCAGTGAGGTCTCCGGAGGGGAGACCCAGTACTTC.

The chain recombines TRBV2 with TRBJ2-1; 8 bases map to TRBD2. In germline, CDR1 is SNHLY, CDR2 FYNNEI. V shed 5 bases, J shed 2 bases, and the junction held 5 bases outside the gene matches. The CDR3 is made up of 15 amino acids. CDR3 residues: CASSPAGGTYNEQFF. CDR3 DNA sequence: TGTGCCAGCAGTCCCGCGGGGGGCACCTACAATGAGCAGTTCTTC.

The chain couples TRBV5-6 to TRBJ2-5; D possibly corresponds to TRBD1 (5 bases). Germline assignment: CDR1 SGHDT and CDR2 YYEEEE. The CDR3 runs 16 residues. The V gene lost 0 bases and the J gene lost 1 base, with 13 bases spanning the gap. As DNA, the CDR3 is TGTGCCAGCAGCTTGGGGCCCCAGGGTCTCCAAGAGACCCAGTACTTC. Protein product: CASSLGPQGLQETQYF.

V and J are TRBV27 and TRBJ2-7; 9 positions agree with TRBD1. The CDR3 spans 15 residues. The germline V gene encodes CDR1 MNHEY and CDR2 SMNVEV (reference sequence). V dropped 7 bases and J dropped 1; count of bases not matched to a gene: 8. CDR3 region: CASKAGQGNSYEQYF. Here the CDR3 DNA reads TGTGCCAGCAAAGCGGGACAGGGAAATTCCTACGAGCAGTACTTC.

The chain recombines TRBV19 with TRBJ1-6, with D possibly being TRBD1 (5 bases). CDR3 length equals 14 residues. CDR1 and CDR2 from the germline V gene are LNHDA and SQIVND (reference sequence). The germline V and J ends were trimmed by 5 bases and 2 bases, with 7 bases remaining between them. CDR3 bases: TGTGCCAGTAGTGGGGGGGCCTATAATTCACCCCTCCACTTT. It translates to CASSGGAYNSPLHF.

J is TRBJ1-5 and V is TRBV30; D gene uncertain. Germline CDR1 is GTSNPN and CDR2 is SVGIG (reference sequence). Trimming removed 3 bases from V and 1 base from J, with 16 bases in between. The CDR3 is 16 residues long. CDR3 amino acids: CAWSLGGRGSNQPQHF. The DNA for the CDR3 is TGTGCCTGGAGCCTGGGAGGCCGGGGAAGCAATCAGCCCCAGCATTTT.

The rearrangement uses TRBV30 and TRBJ1-1, with D unresolved. The germline V gene encodes CDR1 GTSNPN and CDR2 SVGIG (reference sequence). This CDR3 spans 16 amino acids. Trimming removed 0 bases at V and 11 bases at J, with 25 bases between. CDR3 sequence reads: CAWSVVTRAPNIGAFF. DNA for the CDR3: TGTGCCTGGAGTGTAGTAACACGAGCTCCGAATATAGGGGCTTTCTTT.

This chain joins TRBV10-1 and TRBJ1-3; no reliable D call. The CDR3 spans 16 residues. Germline-derived CDR1 and CDR2 are WNHNN and SYGVQD (reference sequence). With 2 bases removed from V and 0 bases from J, the gap between germline ends came to 11 bases. CDR3 region: CASSESQPASGNTIYF. The DNA for the CDR3 is TGCGCCAGCAGTGAGAGTCAACCAGCCTCTGGAAACACCATATATTTT.

The chain is built from TRBV9 and TRBJ2-7; a possible D gene is TRBD2 (6 bases). Between the trimmed V and J ends, which lost 2 bases and 5 bases, there was a span of 17 bases. The CDR3 loop spans 15 amino acids. The V gene's germline CDR1 is SGDLS and CDR2 YYNGEE. CDR3 sequence: CASSVERGSPHEQYF. The CDR3, as DNA: TGTGCCAGCAGCGTCGAACGGGGGTCTCCGCACGAGCAGTACTTC.

This chain uses TRBV29-1 with TRBJ2-1; D may be TRBD2 (6 bases). Germline V lookup: CDR1 SQVTM, CDR2 ANQGSEA. The V and J ends lost 4 bases and 8 bases respectively, with 12 bases between them. The CDR3 totals 12 residues. In nucleotides, the CDR3 is TGCAGCGTTGGGGCTAGCGACCATGAGCAGTTCTTC. Protein: CSVGASDHEQFF.

The chain carries TRBV11-2 and TRBJ2-7, with 9 positions matching TRBD2. The CDR3 is 15 amino acids. Unmatched junction bases numbered 8, after V lost 6 bases and J lost 2 bases. Germline loops: CDR1 SGHAT, CDR2 FQNNGV. CDR3 DNA sequence: TGTGCCAGCAGTAAAAGCGGGGGGCCAACCTACGAGCAGTACTTC. It translates to CASSKSGGPTYEQYF.

CDR3 DNA sequence: TGTGCCAGTAGTATCGAGAGGGTCACCGGGGAGCTGTTTTTT. It encodes CASSIERVTGELFF. The J gene is TRBJ2-2, the V gene TRBV19, with D possibly matching TRBD2 (5 bases). The CDR3 sequence is 14 residues long. The germline CDR1 and CDR2 sequences are LNHDA and SQIVND (reference sequence). With 3 bases removed from V and 4 bases from J, the gap between germline ends came to 9 bases.

The J gene is TRBJ1-1, the V gene TRBV4-2, with unresolved D. Germline CDR1 is LGHNA and CDR2 is YNFKEQ. Between the trimmed V and J ends, which lost 0 bases and 3 bases, there was a span of 8 bases. The CDR3 covers 14 residues. CDR3 amino acids: CASSQEWGDTEAFF. The CDR3, as DNA: TGTGCCAGCAGCCAAGAATGGGGTGACACTGAAGCTTTCTTT.